The 31 T cell receptor beta chains below all came from one sample that was sequenced in a study of monozygotic twins with inflammatory bowel disease. TCRdb re-called the 5' RACE reads, yielding one record per CDR3 amino acid sequence without DNA. The repertoire table contains 150,000 to 200,000 distinct CDR3 sequences. Sequencing was done on a sample of blood. The receptor set was obtained from a human donor with ulcerative colitis or Crohn's disease, or a healthy co-twin of an affected twin (not recorded which).

This chain uses TRBV5-6 with TRBJ2-3; lacking DNA, the TRBD2 call made by TCRdb goes unchecked. The germline V gene has CDR1 SGHDT and CDR2 YYEEEE. The CDR3 loop spans 16 amino acids. The CDR3 spells CASSFRTSGSADTQYF.

The J gene is TRBJ2-1, the V gene TRBV11-1; TCRdb returns TRBD2, unconfirmable since there is no DNA. This CDR3 contains 18 residues. Germline CDR1 SGHAT, CDR2 FQDESV (reference sequence). CDR3: CASSPKPGLAGIYNEQFF.

V is TRBV7-8 and J is TRBJ2-7; the D call from TCRdb, TRBD1, cannot be confirmed without DNA. CDR1 is SGHVS and CDR2 is FQNEAQ in the germline V gene. The CDR3 has 15 residues. The CDR3 sequence is CASSLRIDPAYEQYF.

This clonotype ranks as medium-sized in terms of frequency. The rearrangement joins TRBV20-1 to TRBJ2-1. CDR3 length equals 12 residues. CDR1 and CDR2 (germline): DFQATT, SNEGSKA (reference sequence). The CDR3 is CSEVTSYNEQFF.

CDR3 loop: CASRGQETQYF. This sequence joins TRBV5-1 and TRBJ2-5. This CDR3 is 11 amino acids long. Germline CDR1 SGHRS, CDR2 YFSETQ.

The chain is built from TRBV19 and TRBJ2-1; TCRdb calls TRBD2, which cannot be checked without DNA. The CDR3 sequence is 16 residues long. Germline V gives CDR1 LNHDA, CDR2 SQIVND (reference sequence). CDR3 region: CASSWGTSGSRWEQFF.

The J gene is TRBJ2-5, the V gene TRBV5-4; TCRdb's assignment of TRBD1 cannot be checked, as there is no DNA. This CDR3 has 15 amino acids. CDR1 is SGHNT and CDR2 is YYREEE in the germline V gene (reference sequence). This CDR3 is CASSLGGQGMETQYF.

This sequence joins TRBV20-1 and TRBJ2-3; TCRdb outputs TRBD1, but without DNA this stays unchecked. The length of the CDR3 is 17 residues. Germline CDR1 reads DFQATT; CDR2 reads SNEGSKA (reference sequence). CDR3 residues: CSAREGTRTGVPDTQYF.

The CDR3 is CASSQDIIPRNQPQHF. V usage is TRBV4-1 and J usage is TRBJ1-5. From germline, CDR1 is MGHRA and CDR2 YSYEKL. The CDR3 consists of 16 residues.

V and J are TRBV28 and TRBJ1-2; TCRdb's assignment of TRBD1 cannot be checked, as there is no DNA. The CDR3 is 14 amino acids. Germline CDR1 MDHEN, CDR2 SYDVKM. The chain's CDR3 is CASSLTGNNYGYTF.

This CDR3 is CATSDLQSSPDTQYF. The V and J genes are TRBV24-1 and TRBJ2-3. Germline values: CDR1 KGHDR, CDR2 SFDVKD. This CDR3 region has 15 residues.

V and J are TRBV5-1 and TRBJ2-3; TCRdb names TRBD2, which stays unverified in the absence of DNA. Germline CDR1 SGHRS, CDR2 YFSETQ. The CDR3 consists of 18 residues. The CDR3 loop is CASSARTSGRFSTDTQYF.

The rearrangement links TRBV12-5 to TRBJ2-2; no DNA is available, so the TRBD1 call from TCRdb remains unchecked. There are 16 residues in the CDR3. Germline V lookup: CDR1 LGHNT, CDR2 FRNRAP. The CDR3 sequence: CASGLRKQGVTGELFF.

The chain recombines TRBV19 with TRBJ2-6; the TRBD1 assignment by TCRdb is unverifiable without DNA. The germline CDR1 and CDR2 sequences are LNHDA and SQIVND (reference sequence). The CDR3 sequence is 16 residues long. CDR3 in amino acids: CASSPDRDAGANVLTF.

The chain couples TRBV18 to TRBJ2-5. There are 13 residues in the CDR3. Germline CDR1 reads KGHSH; CDR2 reads LQKENI. CDR3 loop: CASSPSYQETQYF.

The V and J genes are TRBV5-6 and TRBJ2-2. This CDR3 is built from 13 residues. Germline V lookup: CDR1 SGHDT, CDR2 YYEEEE. This chain's CDR3 is CASSLALSGELFF. Together with reference TRBV5-6 and TRBJ2-2, the CDR3 gives the full variable domain: DAGVTQSPTHLIKTRGQQVTLRCSPKSGHDTVSWYQQALGQGPQFIFQYYEEEERQRGNFPDRFSGHQFPNYSSELNVNALLLGDSALYLCASSLALSGELFFGEGSRLTVL.

This chain connects TRBV20-1 to TRBJ1-4. The CDR3 has 14 residues. Germline CDR1 DFQATT, CDR2 SNEGSKA (reference sequence). The CDR3 sequence is CSAREVVANEKLFF.

The chain has TRBV5-1 and TRBJ1-1. The CDR3 sequence is 15 residues long. Germline values: CDR1 SGHRS, CDR2 YFSETQ. CDR3 loop: CASSLLVAGPSEAFF.

The V call is TRBV20-1, the J call TRBJ2-1. The germline gives CDR1 DFQATT, CDR2 SNEGSKA (reference sequence). CDR3 size: 13 residues. CDR3 amino acids: CSASGSSYNEQFF.

V usage is TRBV30 and J usage is TRBJ2-1. This CDR3 spans 16 amino acids. Germline-derived CDR1 and CDR2 are GTSNPN and SVGIG (reference sequence). The CDR3 region is CAWSSELEGFYNEQFF.

The J gene is TRBJ1-5, the V gene TRBV19; TCRdb proposes TRBD1, but this gene call is untestable without DNA. In germline, CDR1 is LNHDA, CDR2 SQIVND (reference sequence). The CDR3 contains 14 residues. CDR3 sequence: CASFQGAWGQPQHF.

The V call is TRBV12-3 or TRBV12-4, the J call TRBJ2-3. This CDR3 region has 14 residues. CDR3: CASSLSGGRDTQYF.

This chain connects TRBV6-6 to TRBJ2-6. Germline V CDR1 and CDR2: MNHNY, SVGAGI (reference sequence). The CDR3 runs to 14 residues. The CDR3 sequence is CASSRVSGANVLTF.

V is TRBV5-1 and J is TRBJ1-1; TCRdb outputs TRBD1, but without DNA this stays unchecked. Germline CDR1 SGHRS, CDR2 YFSETQ. The CDR3 sequence is 15 residues long. CDR3 sequence reads: CASSPDNGGGTEAFF.

The gene calls are TRBV24-1 and TRBJ2-1. Per the germline V gene, CDR1 is KGHDR and CDR2 is SFDVKD. The CDR3 runs 16 residues. The CDR3 loop reads CATSDSYAQISNEQFF.

The rearrangement joins TRBV28 to TRBJ2-3; the D call of TRBD1 rests on TCRdb alone, since no DNA is present to check it. Germline CDR1 is MDHEN and CDR2 is SYDVKM. The CDR3 is 14 amino acids. CDR3 protein: CASTPGQSTDTQYF.

The chain carries TRBV20-1 and TRBJ1-2; the TRBD1 assignment by TCRdb is unverifiable without DNA. The CDR3 extends over 14 amino acids. CDR1 and CDR2 from the germline V gene are DFQATT and SNEGSKA (reference sequence). The CDR3 loop reads CSAREWRGPYGYTF.

V gene TRBV3-1 combines with J gene TRBJ2-1; TCRdb returns TRBD2, unconfirmable since there is no DNA. The CDR3 has 17 residues. Germline CDR1 reads LGHDT; CDR2 reads YNNKEL (reference sequence). The CDR3 loop is CASSQEWGSGRGNEQFF.

The J gene is TRBJ2-1, the V gene TRBV6-1; checking the TCRdb D call of TRBD2 is not possible without DNA. Germline loops: CDR1 MNHNS, CDR2 SASEGT. This CDR3 spans 15 amino acids. CDR3 residues: CASSERPLSYNEQFF.

The chain links TRBV6-2 or TRBV6-3 to TRBJ2-5; TCRdb reports TRBD1, a call that lacks DNA to check it against. Germline V gene lookup returns CDR1 MNHEY and CDR2 SVGEGT. This CDR3 region has 15 residues. The CDR3 reads CASSLPGPREETQYF.

The genes are TRBV30 and TRBJ2-3; absent DNA, TCRdb's TRBD2 call cannot be checked. The V gene's germline CDR1 is GTSNPN and CDR2 SVGIG (reference sequence). The CDR3 runs to 15 residues. CDR3 amino acids: CAWNLGGRAVDTQYF.